These 3 T cell receptor beta chains share one sample of origin, sequenced in a study of CXCR3-negative and CXCR3-positive naive CD8 T cells. UMI-labeled 5' RACE TRB cDNA libraries were prepared from the cells. TCRdb reprocessed the 5' RACE reads, with one entry per CDR3 protein and no DNA. Its clone listing holds tens of thousands of distinct CDR3 sequences. The sequenced sample was naive CXCR3- CD8+ T cells from blood. Subset indicated: CD45RO-CCR7+CD27+CD95- naive CD8+ T cells lacking CXCR3 (TNR3-). The receptors come from a human donor in good health. Some clones in this sample may be carry-over from other donors' samples.

The V and J genes are TRBV5-1 and TRBJ2-1; the D call from TCRdb, TRBD2, cannot be confirmed without DNA. Germline CDR1 and CDR2: SGHRS and YFSETQ. There are 18 residues in the CDR3. The CDR3 here is CASSLEFLTSGERDEQFF.

The V gene is TRBV2, the J gene TRBJ1-1. The germline gives CDR1 SNHLY, CDR2 FYNNEI. The length of the CDR3 is 11 residues. The CDR3 loop is CASSEAPKAFF. The full variable domain, rest sourced from reference TRBV2 and TRBJ1-1, is EPEVTQTPSHQVTQMGQEVILRCVPISNHLYFYWYRQILGQKVEFLVSFYNNEISEKSEIFDDQFSVERPDGSNFTLKIRSTKLEDSAMYFCASSEAPKAFFGQGTRLTVV.

The chain is built from TRBV29-1 and TRBJ2-3; the TCRdb D gene call, TRBD1, has no DNA to confirm it. The CDR3 spans 14 residues. CDR1 is SQVTM and CDR2 is ANQGSEA in the germline V gene. The CDR3: CSVRTGSRTDTQYF.